The next 30 T cell receptor beta chains were all read from a single sample in a study of cytomegalovirus exposure and HLA in healthy donors. The assay was immunoSEQ multiplex PCR, and TCRdb's table has in-frame clones only and misses some. In the table there are some 150,000 clones, 80% to 90% of which are singletons. The sequenced material came from PBMCs. The receptors were gathered from a man between 18 and 35 years old in good health and CMV-seropositive.

The CDR3 DNA sequence: TGCGCCAGCAGCTTGGCCGGTAGGGGGCGGGGTGAAAAACTGTTTTTT. Residues: CASSLAGRGRGEKLFF. The rearrangement links TRBV5-1 to TRBJ1-4; 7 bases are a match to TRBD1. Germline CDR1 is SGHRS and CDR2 is YFSETQ. The CDR3 has 16 residues. V lost 0 bases to trimming and J lost 7 bases; unmatched junction nucleotides: 9. The variable domain in full, with the rest retrieved from reference TRBV5-1 and TRBJ1-4, is KAGVTQTPRYLIKTRGQQVTLSCSPISGHRSVSWYQQTPGQGLQFLFEYFSETQRNKGNFPGRFSGRQFSNSRSEMNVSTLELGDSALYLCASSLAGRGRGEKLFFGSGTQLSVL.

This clone was seen only once. The rearrangement links TRBV25-1 to TRBJ1-1; D may be TRBD1 (5 bases). The CDR3 runs 15 residues. Trimming stripped 7 bases from V and 5 bases from J, with 20 bases between. The germline CDR1 and CDR2 sequences are MGHDK and SYGVNS. As DNA, the CDR3 is TGTGCCAGCACGGGGGTTGGAACAGGTCGAACTGAAGCTTTCTTT. Its protein product is CASTGVGTGRTEAFF.

This clone was seen a single time. V is TRBV5-1 and J is TRBJ2-1; 9 bases fit TRBD1. The germline V gene has CDR1 SGHRS and CDR2 YFSETQ. This CDR3 is 16 amino acids long. With 4 bases clipped from V and 8 bases from J, the junction kept 13 bases outside the gene matches. CDR3 loop: CASSPEGGQGSHEQFF. The CDR3 bases are TGCGCCAGCAGCCCGGAAGGGGGACAGGGAAGCCATGAGCAGTTCTTC.

This chain joins TRBV9 and TRBJ1-2; 9 bases line up with TRBD1. CDR1 and CDR2 (germline): SGDLS, YYNGEE. This CDR3 comprises 16 residues. J lost 7 bases, V lost 3 bases, and 13 bases had no gene match. CDR3 sequence (DNA): TGTGCCAGCAGCGCCTCGAACAGGGGGCGCGACTCTGGCTACACCTTC. This sequence encodes CASSASNRGRDSGYTF.

The V gene is TRBV7-6, the J gene TRBJ2-3, with D perhaps TRBD1 (5 bases). Germline lookup yields CDR1 SGHVS and CDR2 FNYEAQ. The ends were cut back, 1 base at V and 3 bases at J, with 14 bases in the middle. The length of the CDR3 is 16 residues. CDR3 nucleotides: TGTGCCAGCAGCTTAGGGGATAAGGGGTCAACAGATACGCAGTATTTT. It is translated as CASSLGDKGSTDTQYF.

V is TRBV29-1 and J is TRBJ2-5; D might be TRBD1 (6 bases). The germline V gene has CDR1 SQVTM and CDR2 ANQGSEA. Trimming took off 4 bases at V and 3 bases at J, with 9 bases between the two ends. The CDR3 sequence is 12 residues long. CDR3 in amino acids: CSVARDKETQYF. The DNA of the CDR3 is TGCAGCGTTGCCCGGGACAAAGAGACCCAGTACTTC.

J is TRBJ1-2 and V is TRBV2, with 8 nucleotides matching TRBD1. Germline V gene sequence: CDR1 SNHLY, CDR2 FYNNEI. This CDR3 contains 15 residues. J gave up 4 bases and V 6 bases, and 10 bases lay outside the gene matches. The CDR3 coding sequence is TGTGCCAGCAGGCCCGACAGGGGCTACCGCTATGGCTACACCTTC. Its protein is CASRPDRGYRYGYTF.

The genes are TRBV9 and TRBJ2-7; TRBD2 matches 10 bases. Looked up from germline, CDR1 is SGDLS and CDR2 is YYNGEE. The J segment lost 5 bases and the V segment lost 1 base, leaving 12 bases of the junction unmatched. The CDR3 length is 17 residues. The CDR3 loop is CASSVLVEGLASDEQYF. CDR3 nucleotide sequence: TGTGCCAGCAGCGTATTGGTCGAGGGACTAGCGTCCGACGAGCAGTACTTC.

The V and J genes are TRBV7-9 and TRBJ2-2; TRBD2 aligns across 9 bases. The CDR3 covers 17 residues. The junction had 10 bases not matched to a gene; V was cut back by 4 bases and J by 4 bases. CDR1 and CDR2 (germline): SEHNR, FQNEAQ (reference sequence). The CDR3 bases are TGTGCCAGCAGCTCGTTAATAGCGGGAGCGGGCACCGGGGAGCTGTTTTTT. Its protein product is CASSSLIAGAGTGELFF.

This clone appeared once. The chain is built from TRBV27 and TRBJ2-7; TRBD1 might be the D (5 bases). The germline V gene has CDR1 MNHEY and CDR2 SMNVEV (reference sequence). This CDR3 has 14 amino acids. Trimming took 2 bases from V and 0 from J, leaving 8 bases between them. The CDR3 nucleotides are TGTGCCAGCAGTTTACAGGGCCACTCCTACGAGCAGTACTTC. This codes for CASSLQGHSYEQYF.

This chain connects TRBV11-2 to TRBJ1-4; a possible D gene is TRBD1 (5 bases). The CDR3 has 13 residues. V lost 1 base, J lost 10 bases, and 10 bases lay in between. CDR1 is SGHAT, CDR2 FQNNGV, per germline. The CDR3 region is CASSLAMGGKLFF. Written as DNA, the CDR3 is TGTGCCAGCAGCTTAGCCATGGGGGGAAAACTGTTTTTT. Full variable domain (outside the CDR3, taken from reference TRBV11-2 and TRBJ1-4): EAGVAQSPRYKIIEKRQSVAFWCNPISGHATLYWYQQILGQGPKLLIQFQNNGVVDDSQLPKDRFSAERLKGVDSTLKIQPAKLEDSAVYLCASSLAMGGKLFFGSGTQLSVL.

The chain couples TRBV5-5 to TRBJ1-1; D is uncertain. CDR3 length equals 15 residues. The V end lost 3 bases, the J end lost 5 bases, and 17 bases lay between the germline ends. CDR1 and CDR2 from the germline V gene are SGHKS and YYEKEE (reference sequence). The CDR3 region is CASSSSRVGSTEAFF. The CDR3 nucleotides are TGTGCCAGCAGCTCCTCCCGGGTCGGGTCAACTGAAGCTTTCTTT.

Note on this clone: This sample also contains other DNA sequences that code for the same CDR3. J is TRBJ2-1 and V is TRBV30; D not certain. The germline gives CDR1 GTSNPN, CDR2 SVGIG (reference sequence). Trimming stripped 0 bases from V and 7 bases from J, with 7 bases between. CDR3 length: 12 amino acids. CDR3 in DNA: TGTGCCTGGAGTGTCTCAGGTAATGAGCAGTTCTTC. Protein sequence: CAWSVSGNEQFF.

This clone was observed once. The chain joins TRBV7-9 to TRBJ1-3; no reliable D call. Germline lookup yields CDR1 SEHNR and CDR2 FQNEAQ (reference sequence). This CDR3 comprises 14 residues. V lost 2 bases and J 3 bases, leaving 8 bases between the germline ends. The CDR3 spells CASSLRGGGNTIYF. Here the CDR3 DNA reads TGTGCCAGCAGCTTAAGAGGCGGTGGAAACACCATATATTTT.

The chain joins TRBV7-3 to TRBJ1-2, with 7 bases fitting TRBD1. Germline V gives CDR1 SGHTA, CDR2 FQGTGA. With V trimmed by 0 bases and J by 0 bases, 1 base remained unmatched. The CDR3 length is 15 residues. This chain's CDR3 is CASSLTGGANYGYTF. The CDR3 DNA reads TGTGCCAGCAGCTTAACAGGGGGCGCTAACTATGGCTACACCTTC.

This clone was picked up one time. The chain carries TRBV7-2 and TRBJ2-7; D is perhaps TRBD2 (6 bases). Trimming shortened V by 5 bases and J by 0 bases, and 17 bases separated the two germline ends. Germline-derived CDR1 and CDR2 are SGHTA and FQGNSA. This CDR3 contains 16 residues. CDR3 loop: CASSRVGGSSSYEQYF. The DNA for the CDR3 is TGTGCCAGCAGCCGCGTCGGGGGATCGAGCTCCTACGAGCAGTACTTC.

The chain has TRBV6-4 and TRBJ2-2; TRBD2 agrees at 8 bases. Per the germline V gene, CDR1 is MRHNA and CDR2 is SNTAGT. The CDR3 spans 16 residues. V lost 5 bases and J lost 3; bases outside the gene matches: 8. The chain's CDR3 is CASSPSGRGYTGELFF. Here the CDR3 DNA reads TGTGCCAGCAGTCCCAGCGGGAGAGGATACACCGGGGAGCTGTTTTTT.

This rearrangement joins TRBV18 to TRBJ2-3, with TRBD2 identical over 11 bases. Germline V gene data show CDR1 as KGHSH and CDR2 as LQKENI. The CDR3 contains 16 residues. Trimming removed 3 bases from V and 4 bases from J; junction bases left unmatched: 6. CDR3 amino acids: CASSPSLAGGPDTQYF. CDR3 in DNA: TGTGCCAGCTCACCGAGTTTAGCGGGAGGGCCAGATACGCAGTATTTT.

The rearrangement joins TRBV5-1 to TRBJ2-1; 8 nucleotides line up with TRBD2. The CDR3 runs 15 residues. Germline V gene lookup returns CDR1 SGHRS and CDR2 YFSETQ. J was trimmed by 5 bases and V by 2 bases; bases with no gene match: 6. This CDR3 is CASSFNGGADNEQFF. DNA for the CDR3: TGCGCCAGCAGCTTCAACGGGGGGGCCGACAATGAGCAGTTCTTC.

The chain's CDR3 is CASSSDWNQPQHF. CDR3 sequence (DNA): TGTGCCAGCAGTTCAGATTGGAATCAGCCCCAGCATTTT. The J gene is TRBJ1-5, the V gene TRBV27, with D unresolved. Germline-derived CDR1 and CDR2 are MNHEY and SMNVEV (reference sequence). Trimming cost V 4 bases and J 4 bases, with 8 bases left between them. This CDR3 has 13 amino acids.

The rearrangement uses TRBV4-2 and TRBJ2-7; 11 bases align to TRBD1. This CDR3 comprises 15 residues. Germline V gene sequence: CDR1 LGHNA, CDR2 YNFKEQ. The V gene end was trimmed by 6 bases and the J gene end by 4 bases; junction bases not matched to a gene: 8. The CDR3 DNA is TGTGCCAGCAGTGACTTGGGACAGGGGGAATACGAGCAGTACTTC. It translates to CASSDLGQGEYEQYF.

The gene calls are TRBV5-1 and TRBJ2-5, with a weak D call TRBD2 (5 bases). V lost 0 bases and J 2 bases, leaving 8 bases between the germline ends. The CDR3 sequence is 14 residues long. Germline CDR1 reads SGHRS; CDR2 reads YFSETQ. CDR3 DNA sequence: TGCGCCAGCAGCTTGGCCACGGGGCAAGAGACCCAGTACTTC. Protein sequence: CASSLATGQETQYF.

This clone was detected only a few times. The chain recombines TRBV6-1 with TRBJ2-7, with a tentative D call TRBD2 (6 bases). With 7 bases removed from V and 5 bases from J, the gap between germline ends came to 9 bases. CDR3 length: 11 residues. CDR1 is MNHNS and CDR2 is SASEGT in the germline V gene. The CDR3 spells CASKAGHEQYF. The CDR3 DNA follows: TGTGCCAGCAAAGCGGGCCACGAGCAGTACTTC.

This sequence joins TRBV6-5 and TRBJ1-4, with 10 nucleotides matching TRBD1. The length of the CDR3 is 16 residues. Germline values: CDR1 MNHEY, CDR2 SVGAGI. J was trimmed by 7 bases and V by 0 bases; bases with no gene match: 5. CDR3 protein: CASSYSRTGGLEKLFF. The CDR3 nucleotides read TGTGCCAGCAGTTACTCAAGGACAGGGGGGCTTGAAAAACTGTTTTTT.

The gene calls are TRBV18 and TRBJ2-4; 7 bases fit TRBD1. The junction had 2 bases not matched to a gene; V was cut back by 0 bases and J by 0 bases. This CDR3 comprises 16 residues. Germline V gene lookup returns CDR1 KGHSH and CDR2 LQKENI. The CDR3 DNA reads TGTGCCAGCTCACCACCGAGGGGGCTAGCCAAAAACATTCAGTACTTC. As protein: CASSPPRGLAKNIQYF.

The chain links TRBV27 to TRBJ2-5; no clear D. The CDR3 consists of 13 residues. Germline V lookup: CDR1 MNHEY, CDR2 SMNVEV (reference sequence). The V gene lost 7 bases and the J gene lost 2 bases, with 11 bases spanning the gap. The CDR3 DNA reads as TGTGCCAGCACGCGATCCCGGCAAGAGACCCAGTACTTC. Translated, it gives CASTRSRQETQYF.

The V gene is TRBV4-3, the J gene TRBJ2-7; perhaps TRBD1 as D (5 bases). This CDR3 is 15 amino acids long. Between the trimmed V and J ends, which lost 1 base and 4 bases, there was a span of 14 bases. Germline V gives CDR1 LGHNA, CDR2 YSLEER. The CDR3, as DNA: TGCGCCAGCAGCCAAGTGTGGGGCCACCCGTACGAGCAGTACTTC. Translating it yields CASSQVWGHPYEQYF.

This clone turned up a few times. The chain carries TRBV5-6 and TRBJ2-1; the D gene is possibly TRBD2 (5 bases). V lost 0 bases and J lost 4, with 17 bases in between. Per the germline V gene, CDR1 is SGHDT and CDR2 is YYEEEE. This CDR3 spans 17 amino acids. CDR3 region: CASSLGGREASYNEQFF. CDR3 nucleotide sequence: TGTGCCAGCAGCTTGGGAGGTCGGGAAGCGTCGTACAATGAGCAGTTCTTC. The full variable domain, its missing parts supplied by reference TRBV5-6 and TRBJ2-1, is DAGVTQSPTHLIKTRGQQVTLRCSPKSGHDTVSWYQQALGQGPQFIFQYYEEEERQRGNFPDRFSGHQFPNYSSELNVNALLLGDSALYLCASSLGGREASYNEQFFGPGTRLTVL.

The sample holds a few counts of this clone. The chain carries TRBV2 and TRBJ2-7, with 7 bases that match TRBD2. Trimming removed 8 bases from V and 2 bases from J; junction bases left unmatched: 9. The CDR3 totals 14 residues. Germline values: CDR1 SNHLY, CDR2 FYNNEI. The CDR3 DNA sequence: TGTGCCAGCGGGGCGGAGGGAGGGCCCTACGAGCAGTACTTC. Translated, it gives CASGAEGGPYEQYF. The full variable domain, completed using reference TRBV2 and TRBJ2-7, is EPEVTQTPSHQVTQMGQEVILRCVPISNHLYFYWYRQILGQKVEFLVSFYNNEISEKSEIFDDQFSVERPDGSNFTLKIRSTKLEDSAMYFCASGAEGGPYEQYFGPGTRLTVT.

The chain carries TRBV4-3 and TRBJ2-2, with a weak D call TRBD2 (5 bases). Germline V CDR1 and CDR2: LGHNA, YSLEER. The CDR3 covers 14 residues. V shed 2 bases and J shed 7 bases, with 11 bases lying between them. CDR3 region: CASSQPPRDGELFF. The CDR3 bases are TGCGCCAGCAGCCAACCTCCCCGGGACGGGGAGCTGTTTTTT.